Following are 32 T cell receptor beta chains from one sample sequenced in a study of control samples from healthy donors and cancer patients. Sequenced by immunoSEQ multiplex PCR; TCRdb stores in-frame clones only, minus some. The sample includes over 100,000 clones, 92% seen only once; the top ten take less than 7%. Sequenced material: blood. The receptors originated from a young man in good health.

The genes are TRBV2 and TRBJ1-5; possibly TRBD1 for D (5 bases). The CDR3 is 17 amino acids. V was cut by 1 base and J by 0 bases, with 13 bases left in between. CDR1 and CDR2 (germline): SNHLY, FYNNEI. CDR3 nucleotides: TGTGCCAGCAGTGAAGGGGTAGGGGCCGATAGCAATCAGCCCCAGCATTTT. Protein product: CASSEGVGADSNQPQHF.

The chain joins TRBV6-1 to TRBJ1-6, with D possibly matching TRBD1 (5 bases). Germline V gene sequence: CDR1 MNHNS, CDR2 SASEGT. CDR3 length equals 23 residues. Trimming took off 2 bases at V and 3 bases at J, with 32 bases between the two ends. The CDR3 region is CASSETHHPGHGAIPLYNSPLHF. The DNA for the CDR3 is TGTGCCAGCAGTGAAACCCACCACCCCGGACATGGGGCCATACCCCTCTATAATTCACCCCTCCACTTT.

This sequence joins TRBV3-1 (or the pseudogene TRBV3-2) and TRBJ1-2; D is uncertain. The CDR3 has 15 residues. Per the germline V gene, CDR1 is LGHDT and CDR2 is YNNKEL (reference sequence). Trimming removed 4 bases from V and 3 bases from J, with 15 bases in between. CDR3 DNA sequence: TGTGCCAGCAGCCTCAATTTGGCGAGGGACTATGGCTACACCTTC. It encodes CASSLNLARDYGYTF.

The V and J genes are TRBV7-9 and TRBJ2-7; D gene ambiguous. V shed 3 bases and J shed 2 bases, with 5 bases lying between them. This CDR3 comprises 12 residues. Germline V gene data show CDR1 as SEHNR and CDR2 as FQNEAQ (reference sequence). CDR3 sequence: CASSFDTYEQYF. In DNA form, the CDR3 reads TGTGCCAGCAGCTTCGACACCTACGAGCAGTACTTC.

The V gene is TRBV9, the J gene TRBJ2-1; tentative D call: TRBD1 (5 bases). CDR1 and CDR2 from the germline V gene are SGDLS and YYNGEE. The CDR3 runs 15 residues. V was clipped by 2 bases and J by 2 bases, with 11 bases between them. CDR3 sequence (DNA): TGTGCCAGCAGCGTCGGCAGGGTCGCCTACAATGAGCAGTTCTTC. This translates into CASSVGRVAYNEQFF.

This chain joins TRBV9 and TRBJ2-7; no firm D call. This CDR3 has 13 amino acids. Germline assignment: CDR1 SGDLS and CDR2 YYNGEE. Trimming stripped 0 bases from V and 3 bases from J, with 7 bases between. CDR3 sequence: CASSVGDVYEQYF. The DNA for the CDR3 is TGTGCCAGCAGCGTAGGGGATGTCTACGAGCAGTACTTC.

The chain recombines TRBV9 with TRBJ2-3; 9 bases are shared with TRBD2. Germline CDR1 reads SGDLS; CDR2 reads YYNGEE. V lost 3 bases to trimming and J lost 2 bases; unmatched junction nucleotides: 4. CDR3 size: 15 residues. CDR3 DNA: TGTGCCAGCAGCGCCAGCGGGGGGTCCACAGATACGCAGTATTTT. Protein: CASSASGGSTDTQYF.

The rearrangement links TRBV11-2 to TRBJ2-7; D unresolved. Per germline, CDR1 SGHAT and CDR2 FQNNGV. CDR3 size: 11 residues. Trimming stripped 5 bases from V and 4 bases from J, with 6 bases between. The CDR3 nucleotides are TGTGCCAGCAGCAACGGGTACGAGCAGTACTTC. It encodes CASSNGYEQYF.

This CDR3 is CSVEDIWTGKAFF. DNA of the CDR3: TGCAGCGTTGAAGATATTTGGACAGGGAAAGCTTTCTTT. The chain carries TRBV29-1 and TRBJ1-1; 8 bases line up with TRBD1. The CDR3 has 13 amino acids. Germline CDR1 is SQVTM and CDR2 is ANQGSEA. V was pared by 0 bases and J by 9 bases, with 6 bases of the junction left unmatched.

In its sample, this clone was seen once. The genes are TRBV4-1 and TRBJ2-7; no clear D gene. V dropped 0 bases and J dropped 4 bases, with 7 bases sitting between them. The CDR3 contains 13 residues. The germline gives CDR1 MGHRA, CDR2 YSYEKL. The CDR3 DNA reads as TGCGCCAGCAGCCAAGATCTGGGGTACGAGCAGTACTTC. Translated, it gives CASSQDLGYEQYF.

The count of this clone is one. The rearrangement joins TRBV6-4 to TRBJ1-6; D gene unclear. The CDR3 loop spans 13 amino acids. Trimming stripped 1 base from V and 7 bases from J, with 5 bases between. Looked up from germline, CDR1 is MRHNA and CDR2 is SNTAGT. The CDR3 reads CASSDYENSPLHF. CDR3 sequence (DNA): TGTGCCAGCAGTGACTACGAGAATTCACCCCTCCACTTT.

The CDR3 here is CASSLAGADYNEQFF. As DNA, the CDR3 is TGTGCCAGCAGCTTAGCCGGGGCGGACTACAATGAGCAGTTCTTC. The rearrangement links TRBV7-9 to TRBJ2-1; D could derive from TRBD1 or TRBD2 (5 bases each). Per the germline V gene, CDR1 is SEHNR and CDR2 is FQNEAQ (reference sequence). Trimming stripped 0 bases from V and 3 bases from J, with 9 bases between. CDR3 length: 15 residues. Based on the CDR3 plus reference TRBV7-9 and TRBJ2-1, the full variable domain is DTGVSQNPRHKITKRGQNVTFRCDPISEHNRLYWYRQTLGQGPEFLTYFQNEAQLEKSRLLSDRFSAERPKGSFSTLEIQRTEQGDSAMYLCASSLAGADYNEQFFGPGTRLTVL.

This clone has only a few counts. The chain employs TRBV6-5 and TRBJ2-7; the D is unclear. V was cut by 3 bases and J by 4 bases, with 16 bases left in between. The CDR3 contains 15 residues. CDR1 and CDR2 from the germline V gene are MNHEY and SVGAGI. The CDR3 sequence: CASSYLIGSSYEQYF. CDR3 nucleotide sequence: TGTGCCAGCAGTTATTTGATCGGGTCCTCGTACGAGCAGTACTTC.

The chain combines TRBV28 with TRBJ1-2; D gene uncertain. CDR1 and CDR2 (germline): MDHEN, SYDVKM. The V and J ends lost 7 bases and 4 bases respectively, with 13 bases between them. The CDR3 length is 13 residues. This CDR3 reads CASTTANSYGYTF. The CDR3 bases are TGTGCCAGCACCACAGCGAACAGCTATGGCTACACCTTC.

J is TRBJ2-2 and V is TRBV2, with D perhaps matching TRBD2 (6 bases). V was trimmed by 6 bases and J by 6 bases, leaving 11 bases between them. In germline, CDR1 is SNHLY, CDR2 FYNNEI. CDR3 length equals 13 residues. In nucleotides, the CDR3 is TGTGCCAGCAGACTAGCTCGCGCCGGGGAGCTGTTTTTT. Translating it yields CASRLARAGELFF.

The chain carries TRBV4-2 and TRBJ2-1; TRBD2 is a possible D gene (6 bases). The CDR3 has 12 residues. V lost 4 bases and J lost 10, with 11 bases in between. The germline CDR1 and CDR2 sequences are LGHNA and YNFKEQ. This chain's CDR3 is CASSLWGDEQFF. CDR3 in DNA: TGTGCCAGCAGCCTTTGGGGGGACGAGCAGTTCTTC.

The chain combines TRBV5-1 with TRBJ2-5, with D perhaps matching TRBD2 (6 bases). The CDR3 extends over 13 amino acids. V gave up 3 bases and J gave up 5 bases, with 11 bases separating them. Looked up from germline, CDR1 is SGHRS and CDR2 is YFSETQ. DNA for the CDR3: TGCGCCAGCAGCTCTGGTGGGGGGGAGACCCAGTACTTC. It translates to CASSSGGGETQYF.

The chain couples TRBV7-2 to TRBJ1-2, with unresolved D. The CDR3 spans 14 residues. Germline values: CDR1 SGHTA, CDR2 FQGNSA. Trimming took 2 bases from V and 3 from J, leaving 10 bases between them. The CDR3 region is CASSLSGVDYGYTF. The DNA for the CDR3 is TGTGCCAGCAGCTTAAGTGGGGTAGACTATGGCTACACCTTC.

The J gene is TRBJ1-2, the V gene TRBV5-1; 7 bases fit TRBD1. V trimming: 4 bases; J trimming: 4 bases; junction bases outside the gene matches: 10. Germline-derived CDR1 and CDR2 are SGHRS and YFSETQ. The CDR3 is made up of 15 amino acids. Written as DNA, the CDR3 is TGCGCCAGCAGCCCGGGACAGAGACCGCCCTATGGCTACACCTTC. As protein: CASSPGQRPPYGYTF.

The chain has TRBV4-2 and TRBJ1-2; maybe TRBD1 (6 bases). CDR3 length: 16 residues. The V end lost 0 bases, the J end lost 5 bases, and 16 bases lay between the germline ends. Per germline, CDR1 LGHNA and CDR2 YNFKEQ. CDR3 coding DNA: TGTGCCAGCAGCCAAGAAGCGGACAGCCCGGGGTATGGCTACACCTTC. Protein product: CASSQEADSPGYGYTF.

CDR3 amino acids: CASSLSDGGIGYTF. DNA of the CDR3: TGTGCCAGCAGCCTATCAGACGGGGGTATTGGCTACACCTTC. The genes are TRBV9 and TRBJ1-2; TRBD1 is a possible D gene (5 bases). This CDR3 has 14 residues. V dropped 4 bases and J dropped 7 bases, with 17 bases sitting between them. Germline V lookup: CDR1 SGDLS, CDR2 YYNGEE.

This clone occurred once. The chain combines TRBV2 with TRBJ1-3; D remains unclear. Trimming took 4 bases from V and 2 from J, leaving 6 bases between them. The CDR3 is made up of 13 amino acids. Germline V lookup: CDR1 SNHLY, CDR2 FYNNEI. The CDR3: CASSGSPGNTIYF. In nucleotides, the CDR3 is TGTGCCAGCAGTGGATCTCCTGGAAACACCATATATTTT.

The rearrangement uses TRBV28 and TRBJ1-5; D uncertain. Trimming removed 3 bases from V and 10 bases from J, with 22 bases in between. The length of the CDR3 is 16 residues. Germline V gene lookup returns CDR1 MDHEN and CDR2 SYDVKM. The CDR3 protein is CASSFATPLGFQPQHF. The CDR3 nucleotides are TGTGCCAGCAGTTTCGCTACTCCGCTCGGGTTTCAACCCCAGCATTTT.

The genes are TRBV3-1 (or the pseudogene TRBV3-2) and TRBJ2-3; tentative D call: TRBD2 (5 bases). Germline V gives CDR1 LGHDT, CDR2 YNNKEL (reference sequence). The CDR3 is 13 amino acids. Trimming pared 8 bases from V and 1 base from J, leaving 10 bases between. The CDR3 spells CASERTGTDTQYF. The CDR3 DNA is TGTGCCAGCGAGCGGACCGGCACAGATACGCAGTATTTT.

This clone was seen more than once but under ten times. The chain couples TRBV6-8 to TRBJ1-5; 9 bases line up with TRBD1. Trimming at V came to 8 bases and at J to 6 bases, leaving 8 bases not matched to a gene. This CDR3 is built from 14 residues. Germline values: CDR1 MNHGY, CDR2 SAAAGT. The DNA of the CDR3 is TGTGCCAGCTCCGGGACAGGGAGTTTTCAGCCCCAGCATTTT. It yields the protein CASSGTGSFQPQHF.

The chain couples TRBV10-3 to TRBJ2-3, with D unclear. The CDR3 is made up of 19 amino acids. In germline, CDR1 is ENHRY, CDR2 SYGVKD. V was trimmed by 3 bases and J by 0 bases, leaving 22 bases between them. CDR3 coding DNA: TGTGCCATCAGTGAAAACCCTCCGGGTCGTAGTTCTAGCACAGATACGCAGTATTTT. Its protein product is CAISENPPGRSSSTDTQYF.

V gene TRBV9 combines with J gene TRBJ1-2, with D unclear. Trimming stripped 0 bases from V and 2 bases from J, with 11 bases between. The length of the CDR3 is 15 residues. Germline assignment: CDR1 SGDLS and CDR2 YYNGEE. CDR3 bases: TGTGCCAGCAGCGTAGAGCTCACTTTCAACTATGGCTACACCTTC. Its protein product is CASSVELTFNYGYTF.

This clone was counted once. The chain couples TRBV5-4 to TRBJ2-5; D not resolved. V lost 5 bases to trimming and J lost 0 bases, with 11 bases between them. CDR1 and CDR2 from the germline V gene are SGHNT and YYREEE (reference sequence). The CDR3 consists of 14 residues. CDR3 bases: TGTGCCAGCAGTTACGGTCGGGACCAAGAGACCCAGTACTTC. Protein sequence: CASSYGRDQETQYF.

V is TRBV6-2 or TRBV6-3 and J is TRBJ1-6; tentatively, D is TRBD1 (5 bases). Per the germline V gene, CDR1 is MNHEY and CDR2 is SVGEGT. The CDR3 spans 15 residues. The V end lost 2 bases, the J end lost 7 bases, and 12 bases lay between the germline ends. The CDR3 nucleotides are TGTGCCAGCAGTTACAGGCGGGGACCCAATTCACCCCTCCACTTT. Amino acid sequence: CASSYRRGPNSPLHF.

J is TRBJ2-1 and V is TRBV28; 7 bases agree with TRBD2. This CDR3 region has 15 residues. Trimming removed 6 bases from V and 6 bases from J; junction bases left unmatched: 11. In germline, CDR1 is MDHEN, CDR2 SYDVKM. CDR3 protein: CASSILADAPNEQFF. The CDR3, as DNA: TGTGCCAGCAGCATCCTAGCGGACGCCCCCAATGAGCAGTTCTTC. Based on the CDR3 plus reference TRBV28 and TRBJ2-1, the full variable domain is DVKVTQSSRYLVKRTGEKVFLECVQDMDHENMFWYRQDPGLGLRLIYFSYDVKMKEKGDIPEGYSVSREKKERFSLILESASTNQTSMYLCASSILADAPNEQFFGPGTRLTVL.

V and J are TRBV6-5 and TRBJ1-6, with unresolved D. The CDR3 covers 15 residues. Germline V gives CDR1 MNHEY, CDR2 SVGAGI. The V end was cut by 3 bases, the J end by 0 bases, with 6 bases between. CDR3 loop: CASSYISSYNSPLHF. CDR3 coding DNA: TGTGCCAGCAGTTATATCAGCTCCTATAATTCACCCCTCCACTTT.

The chain combines TRBV11-3 with TRBJ1-2; D gene unclear. Germline lookup yields CDR1 SGHNT and CDR2 YENEEA. The CDR3 has 15 residues. The V end lost 5 bases, the J end lost 4 bases, and 17 bases lay between the germline ends. CDR3 DNA sequence: TGTGCCAGCAGCATAAGTGGCGGGTCTGGCTATGGCTACACCTTC. This codes for CASSISGGSGYGYTF. Full variable domain (remainder filled in from reference TRBV11-3 and TRBJ1-2): EAGVVQSPRYKIIEKKQPVAFWCNPISGHNTLYWYLQNLGQGPELLIRYENEEAVDDSQLPKDRFSAERLKGVDSTLKIQPAELGDSAVYLCASSISGGSGYGYTFGSGTRLTVV.